Below, 25 T cell receptor beta chains from the same sample are listed, as sequenced in a study of CD8+ T cells in alopecia areata. Reverse transcription of extracted RNA yielded cDNA, which provided the sequencing template. The table came from immunoSEQ multiplex PCR; TCRdb's copy has only in-frame clones and leaves some out. The profile covers over 100,000 clones, none occurring a single time. The sample was lesional skin. The receptors here all came from a C3H/HeJ mouse with alopecia areata. This mouse strain has H2-k as its MHC haplotype.

This clone was picked up a small number of times. Gene names are mouse gene names. The read terminates 4 residues ahead of where the CDR3 ends, so the germline J gene completes it. This chain links TRBV13-1 with TRBJ2-3, with 9 bases fitting TRBD1. From germline, CDR1 is NSHNY and CDR2 SYGAGN. The ends lost 3 bases at V and 1 base at J; junction bases unmatched: 9. This CDR3 has 17 residues. CDR3 amino acids: CASSGWDREVGAETLYF. The part of the CDR3 DNA that was read is TGTGCCAGCAGTGGGTGGGACAGGGAGGTTGGTGCAGAA.

As regards this clone: TCRdb gives a protein that differs at residue 11 from what the DNA encodes, so the protein here is translated from the DNA. Genes and germline come from the mouse. Read sequence stops 3 residues before the CDR3 end, and the germline J gene provides the missing end. The chain carries TRBV1 and TRBJ1-3; D possibly corresponds to TRBD1 (6 bases). The CDR3 contains 14 residues. CDR1 NSQYPW and CDR2 LRSPGD come from the germline V gene (reference sequence). The V end lost 4 bases, the J end lost 3 bases, and 10 bases lay between the germline ends. The CDR3 reads CTCSDHRDGNTLYF. Partial CDR3 DNA: TGCACCTGCAGTGACCACAGGGATGGAAATACG.

This clone has more than one count but fewer than ten. Mouse gene names apply. The CDR3 sequence is CASSDATGGLSQNTLYF. The sequenced CDR3 bases are TGTGCCAGCAGTGATGCGACTGGGGGGCTTAGTCAAAAC. The chain recombines TRBV13-3 with TRBJ2-4, with 10 nucleotides matching TRBD2. The read gets to within 4 residues of the CDR3 end, and the germline J gene fills in the rest. The V and J ends lost 0 bases and 0 bases, in that order; junction bases with no gene match: 4. The length of the CDR3 is 17 residues. Germline V CDR1 and CDR2: NNHDY, SYVADS.

Details on this clone: Here the gene names and germline are mouse. The CDR3 is cut off 4 residues early in the read; its end comes from the germline J gene. The chain joins TRBV13-3 to TRBJ1-1; D remains unclear. This CDR3 has 12 residues. CDR1 is NNHDY, CDR2 SYVADS, per germline. V lost 4 bases and J lost 0, with 4 bases in between. The CDR3 reads CASSIQNTEVFF. CDR3 DNA, as far as it was read: TGTGCCAGCAGTATACAGAACACA.

This clone appeared a few times. TCRdb's protein and the translated DNA diverge at residue 11; the protein reported here is the translation of the DNA. Mouse gene names apply. The read stops 3 residues short of the end of the CDR3; the missing end is completed from the germline J gene. V and J are TRBV19 and TRBJ1-6; 7 bases line up with TRBD1. TRBJ1-6 is assigned to the ORF class and has an uncertain function. Germline lookup yields CDR1 FNHDT and CDR2 SITEND (reference sequence). With V trimmed by 3 bases and J by 6 bases, 3 bases remained unmatched. The CDR3 is 14 amino acids. Incomplete CDR3 DNA: TGTGCCAGCAGTACGACAGGGTTTAATTCGCCC. Residues: CASSTTGFNSP. The entire CDR3 sequence reads CASSTTGFNSPLYF.

This clone was seen a few times. Germline and genes: mouse. The read comes to an end 4 residues before the CDR3 does, leaving the germline J gene to fill in the end. This chain joins TRBV19 and TRBJ2-5; 8 bases agree with TRBD2. The CDR3 contains 15 residues. V lost 5 bases, J lost 2 bases, and 7 bases stayed unmatched. Germline loops: CDR1 FNHDT, CDR2 SITEND (reference sequence). CDR3 protein: CASSSRTGSQDTQYF. The CDR3 DNA, read in part, is TGTGCCAGCAGCAGTCGGACTGGGAGCCAAGAC.

This clone was seen a handful of times. Here the gene names and germline are mouse. The CDR3 end falls 4 residues outside the read, so it is completed with the germline J gene. The J gene is TRBJ2-7, the V gene TRBV1; 10 nucleotides line up with TRBD2. CDR3 length: 15 amino acids. The trim removed 3 bases at V and 1 base at J, leaving 3 bases unmatched. Germline CDR1 and CDR2: NSQYPW and LRSPGD (reference sequence). The chain's CDR3 is CTCSAEGLGSYEQYF. Partial CDR3 DNA: TGCACCTGCAGTGCTGAGGGACTGGGGTCCTAT.

In its sample, this clone was seen a few times. Gene names denote mouse genes. The read gets to within 4 residues of the CDR3 end, and the germline J gene fills in the rest. The chain employs TRBV13-3 and TRBJ2-7, with 12 bases that match TRBD2. V trimming: 5 bases; J trimming: 3 bases; junction bases outside the gene matches: 3. This CDR3 contains 14 residues. CDR1 NNHDY and CDR2 SYVADS come from the germline V gene. The CDR3 bases that were read are TGTGCCAGCAGGCGACTGGGGGGGCGCTAT. This codes for CASRRLGGRY. The full CDR3 sequence reads CASRRLGGRYEQYF.

In its sample, this clone was seen a few times. All gene names here are mouse names. The read terminates 4 residues ahead of where the CDR3 ends, so the germline J gene completes it. The gene calls are TRBV1 and TRBJ1-4, with 7 bases identical to TRBD1. This CDR3 is built from 16 residues. CDR1 is NSQYPW and CDR2 is LRSPGD in the germline V gene (reference sequence). V shed 0 bases and J 4 bases; nucleotides not matched to a gene: 5. CDR3 DNA, as far as it was read: TGCACCTGCAGTGCAGATCGGGGGGACAGCAACGAA. Protein product: CTCSADRGDSNE. The whole CDR3 sequence reads CTCSADRGDSNERLFF.

For this clone: Gene names are mouse gene names. The read finishes 4 residues shy of the CDR3 end, and the germline J gene is used to complete it. The chain recombines TRBV13-3 with TRBJ1-1; unclear D gene. V was cut by 2 bases and J by 0 bases, with 8 bases left in between. The germline V gene has CDR1 NNHDY and CDR2 SYVADS. The length of the CDR3 is 14 residues. Partial CDR3 DNA: TGTGCCAGCAGTGAGACATCTGCAAACACA. Protein sequence: CASSETSANT. The entire CDR3 protein reads CASSETSANTEVFF.

This clone was counted only a few times. Gene names refer to mouse genes. The CDR3 goes on 4 residues after the read ends, and that part is filled in from the germline J gene. The chain joins TRBV13-3 to TRBJ2-3, with 10 bases that match TRBD2. After removal of 2 bases from V and 1 base from J, the junction contained 7 bases not matched to a gene. The CDR3 loop spans 17 amino acids. Germline V gene data show CDR1 as NNHDY and CDR2 as SYVADS. CDR3 loop: CASSDPGGASGAETLYF. The CDR3 DNA, read in part, is TGTGCCAGCAGTGACCCTGGGGGGGCTAGTGGTGCAGAA.

This clone has a handful of counts. Gene names are mouse gene names. The CDR3 end lies 4 residues beyond the end of the read and is filled in from the germline J gene. The rearrangement links TRBV13-3 to TRBJ1-1; 7 bases agree with TRBD1. Losses at the gene ends were 5 bases for V and 3 bases for J; bases not matched to a gene: 4. Germline CDR1 is NNHDY and CDR2 is SYVADS. The CDR3 loop spans 13 amino acids. The CDR3 bases that were read are TGTGCCAGCAGGGTAACAGGGGACACA. It translates to CASRVTGDT. Given in full, the CDR3 is CASRVTGDTEVFF.

There are a few counts of this clone. Mouse germline and gene names are used. The observed sequence ends 4 residues before the CDR3 terminus, with the missing tail filled in from the germline J gene. The chain is built from TRBV13-1 and TRBJ1-2; no clear D. The CDR3 length is 14 residues. CDR1 is NSHNY, CDR2 SYGAGN, per germline. Trimming shortened V by 0 bases and J by 0 bases, and 6 bases separated the two germline ends. The sequenced part of the CDR3 DNA is TGTGCCAGCAGTGATGCACAGTCAAACTCC. As protein: CASSDAQSNS. The whole CDR3 region reads CASSDAQSNSDYTF.

A word on this clone: Genes and germline come from the mouse. The read ends 4 residues shy of where the CDR3 ends; the end is completed using the germline J gene. The chain combines TRBV13-2 with TRBJ2-7; 11 bases map to TRBD2. The CDR3 loop spans 15 amino acids. Germline V CDR1 and CDR2: NNHNN, SYGAGS (reference sequence). V lost 3 bases and J lost 3; bases outside the gene matches: 5. CDR3 bases read: TGTGCCAGCGGTGGCCGGACTGGGGGGATCTAT. As protein: CASGGRTGGIY. The complete CDR3 sequence is CASGGRTGGIYEQYF.

A note on this clone: The protein TCRdb lists differs from the translation of the DNA at residue 8; the protein given here is translated from the DNA itself. Gene labels here are mouse ones. The observed sequence ends 3 residues before the CDR3 terminus, with the missing tail filled in from the germline J gene. This chain connects TRBV14 to TRBJ1-3; D uncertain. The V end was cut by 4 bases, the J end by 6 bases, with 5 bases between. The germline V gene encodes CDR1 SGHDT and CDR2 FRDEAV. The length of the CDR3 is 11 residues. Here the CDR3 reads CASSDKNTLYF. The sequenced CDR3 bases are TGTGCCAGCAGTGACAAAAATACG.

This clone was detected ten times or more. Gene names denote mouse genes. The CDR3 end is not reached by the read, which stops 4 residues before it; the germline J gene fills it in. This chain uses TRBV13-3 with TRBJ2-4; D is perhaps TRBD2 (5 bases). The CDR3 is 11 amino acids. Germline V gene data show CDR1 as NNHDY and CDR2 as SYVADS. The CDR3 region is CASRDLNTLYF. The sequenced CDR3 bases are TGTGCCAGCAGGGACTTAAAC. The full variable domain, its missing parts supplied by reference TRBV13-3 and TRBJ2-4, is EAAVTQSPRSKVAVTGGKVTLSCHQTNNHDYMYWYRQDTGHGLRLIHYSYVADSTEKGDIPDGYKASRPSQENFSLILELASLSQTAVYFCASRDLNTLYFGAGTRLSVL.

To note about this clone: Mouse gene names and germline throughout. Read coverage stops 4 residues before the CDR3 terminus; the germline J gene supplies the remainder. The chain uses TRBV31 and TRBJ2-4, with TRBD1 identical over 7 bases. This CDR3 contains 14 residues. The J segment lost 0 bases and the V segment lost 2 bases, leaving 2 bases of the junction unmatched. Germline CDR1 GKSSPN, CDR2 SITVG. CDR3 DNA, as far as it was read: TGTGCCTGGAGTGGGACAGAAAGTCAAAAC. Amino acid sequence: CAWSGTESQN. The full CDR3 protein reads CAWSGTESQNTLYF.

Worth noting for this clone: Germline and genes: mouse. The read halts 4 residues ahead of the CDR3 end, with the missing end drawn from the germline J gene. This sequence joins TRBV1 and TRBJ2-1; 13 nucleotides line up with TRBD2. The CDR3 is made up of 16 amino acids. CDR1 is NSQYPW and CDR2 is LRSPGD in the germline V gene (reference sequence). The V segment lost 3 bases and the J segment 5 bases; nucleotides outside the gene matches: 4. The CDR3 loop is CTCSADWGGAHAEQFF. CDR3 DNA (partial): TGCACCTGCAGTGCGGACTGGGGGGGCGCCCATGCT. Supplemented by reference TRBV1 and TRBJ2-1, the full variable domain reads VTLLEQNPRWRLVPRGQAVNLRCILKNSQYPWMSWYQQDLQKQLQWLFTLRSPGDKEVKSLPGADYLATRVTDTELRLQVANMSQGRTLYCTCSADWGGAHAEQFFGPGTRLTVL.

This clone was seen only a few times. Gene names are mouse gene names. The read ends 4 residues before the CDR3 terminus; that terminus is restored from the germline J gene. The rearrangement joins TRBV1 to TRBJ2-4, with D possibly being TRBD1 (6 bases). The CDR3 extends over 14 amino acids. CDR1 is NSQYPW and CDR2 is LRSPGD in the germline V gene (reference sequence). V shed 5 bases and J shed 1 base, with 10 bases lying between them. CDR3 region: CTCSTGNGQNTLYF. CDR3 bases read: TGCACCTGCAGTACAGGGAACGGTCAAAAC.

In its sample, this clone was seen many times. These gene names are mouse names. The read falls 4 residues short of the CDR3 end, and the missing part is taken from the germline J gene. The chain links TRBV1 to TRBJ2-3; D possibly corresponds to TRBD1 (6 bases). V was shortened by 2 bases and J by 4 bases, with 7 bases between the two germline ends. This CDR3 contains 13 residues. Germline loops: CDR1 NSQYPW, CDR2 LRSPGD (reference sequence). This CDR3 is CTCSAQGTETLYF. The sequenced CDR3 bases are TGCACCTGCAGTGCACAGGGGACAGAA.

This clone was seen a handful of times. Gene names and germline match the mouse. The read ends 4 residues shy of where the CDR3 ends; the end is completed using the germline J gene. The chain employs TRBV13-3 and TRBJ1-2; D is unclear. This CDR3 is built from 13 residues. Germline V gene lookup returns CDR1 NNHDY and CDR2 SYVADS. V lost 2 bases, J lost 3 bases, and 8 bases lay in between. CDR3 residues: CASSEQMDSDYTF. The covered CDR3 bases are TGTGCCAGCAGTGAACAGATGGACTCC.

Points on this clone: Mouse gene names and germline throughout. The read comes to an end 4 residues before the CDR3 does, leaving the germline J gene to fill in the end. V is TRBV19 and J is TRBJ2-5; 7 bases align to TRBD2. CDR3 length: 13 residues. CDR1 is FNHDT and CDR2 is SITEND in the germline V gene (reference sequence). The CDR3 is CASSTGTEDTQYF. The part of the CDR3 DNA that was read is TGTGCCAGCAGCACCGGGACTGAAGAC.

This clone occurred a few times. The gene names given are mouse names. The read falls 4 residues short of the CDR3 end, and the missing part is taken from the germline J gene. This chain connects TRBV1 to TRBJ2-1; D ambiguous. The length of the CDR3 is 14 residues. V dropped 3 bases and J dropped 3 bases, with 9 bases sitting between them. In germline, CDR1 is NSQYPW, CDR2 LRSPGD (reference sequence). CDR3 DNA, as far as it was read: TGCACCTGCAGTGCCTCGACACCCTATGCT. Its protein is CTCSASTPYA. The CDR3 in full is CTCSASTPYAEQFF.

This clone has more than one count but fewer than ten. The germline and genes are mouse ones. The CDR3 end is not reached by the read, which stops 4 residues before it; the germline J gene fills it in. The chain is built from TRBV17 and TRBJ2-7; the D gene is possibly TRBD1 (5 bases). There are 15 residues in the CDR3. Germline V lookup: CDR1 MNHDT, CDR2 YYDKIL. CDR3 loop: CASSPVLGHLYEQYF. Incomplete CDR3 DNA: TGTGCTAGCAGTCCCGTCCTCGGACACCTTTAT.

In this sample, this clone turned up a few times. The genes and germline here are from mouse. With the read ending 4 residues before the CDR3 end, the germline J gene is used to fill in that end. The V and J genes are TRBV31 and TRBJ2-1, with TRBD2 identical over 11 bases. With 2 bases clipped from V and 1 base from J, the junction kept 7 bases outside the gene matches. The V gene's germline CDR1 is GKSSPN and CDR2 SITVG. This CDR3 is built from 17 residues. The CDR3: CAWSNTGGAGNYAEQFF. The CDR3 DNA, read in part, is TGTGCCTGGAGTAACACTGGGGGGGCGGGGAACTATGCT.